Here is one T cell receptor (beta chain) with its context. These data originate in a study of OX40 agonist ivuxolimab in advanced cancers. Produced via immunoSEQ multiplex PCR; TCRdb's table is partial and in-frame only. The data hold approximately 52,000 clones, with about four fifths observed a single time. Here the sequenced sample was CD4+ or CD8+ T cells sorted from blood, taken in a trial of the OX40 agonist ivuxolimab. This receptor was taken from an adult with an advanced solid tumor such as melanoma, head and neck, liver or kidney cancer.

The chain's CDR3 is CASSPPGLTDTSGANVLTF. CDR3 sequence (DNA): TGTGCCAGCAGCCCACCCGGACTGACCGACACTTCTGGGGCCAACGTCCTGACTTTC. The chain couples TRBV13 to TRBJ2-6; D might be TRBD2 (5 bases). The CDR3 consists of 19 residues. The germline V and J ends were trimmed by 5 bases and 1 base, with 21 bases remaining between them. Per the germline V gene, CDR1 is PRHDT and CDR2 is FYEKMQ (reference sequence).